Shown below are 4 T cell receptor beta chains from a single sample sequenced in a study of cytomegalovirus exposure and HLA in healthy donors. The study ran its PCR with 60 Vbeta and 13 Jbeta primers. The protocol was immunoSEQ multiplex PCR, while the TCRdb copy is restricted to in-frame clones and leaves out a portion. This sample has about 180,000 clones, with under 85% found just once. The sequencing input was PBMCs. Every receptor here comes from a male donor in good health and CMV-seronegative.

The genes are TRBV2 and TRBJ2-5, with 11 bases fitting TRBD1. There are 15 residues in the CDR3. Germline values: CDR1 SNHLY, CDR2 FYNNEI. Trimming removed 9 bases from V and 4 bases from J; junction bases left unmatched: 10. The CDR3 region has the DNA TGTGCCAGGGACAGGGGGCCTCAGGGTCGAGAGACCCAGTACTTC. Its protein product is CARDRGPQGRETQYF. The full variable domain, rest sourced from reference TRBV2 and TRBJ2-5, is EPEVTQTPSHQVTQMGQEVILRCVPISNHLYFYWYRQILGQKVEFLVSFYNNEISEKSEIFDDQFSVERPDGSNFTLKIRSTKLEDSAMYFCARDRGPQGRETQYFGPGTRLLVL.

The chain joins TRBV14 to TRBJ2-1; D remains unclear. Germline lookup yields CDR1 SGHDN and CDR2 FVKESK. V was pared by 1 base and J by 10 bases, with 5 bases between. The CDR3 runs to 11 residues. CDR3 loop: CASSQAQEQFF. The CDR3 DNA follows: TGTGCCAGCAGCCAAGCCCAAGAGCAGTTCTTC.

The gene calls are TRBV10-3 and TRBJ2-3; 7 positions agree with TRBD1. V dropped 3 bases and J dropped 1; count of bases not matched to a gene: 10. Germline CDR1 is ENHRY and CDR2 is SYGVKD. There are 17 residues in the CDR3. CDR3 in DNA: TGTGCCATCAGTGATAATTCTGCCCAGGGGGGCACAGATACGCAGTATTTT. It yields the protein CAISDNSAQGGTDTQYF.

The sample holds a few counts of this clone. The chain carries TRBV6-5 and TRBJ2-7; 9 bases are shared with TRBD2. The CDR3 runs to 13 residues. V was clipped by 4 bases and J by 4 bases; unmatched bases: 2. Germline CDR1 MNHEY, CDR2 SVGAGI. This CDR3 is CASSSSGRYEQYF. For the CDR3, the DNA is TGTGCCAGCAGTTCGAGCGGGAGGTACGAGCAGTACTTC.